The 6 T cell receptor beta chains below were found in one sample sequenced in a study of radiotherapy plus CTLA-4 blockade in lung cancer. The table came from immunoSEQ multiplex PCR; TCRdb's copy has only in-frame clones and leaves some out. Of around 45,000 clones detected, about 67% appear once; the ten largest clones hold 20% to 30%. The sequencing here drew on peripheral blood, taken from a patient treated with radiotherapy plus ipilimumab. The receptors derive from a human donor with non-small cell lung cancer who had a partial response to radiotherapy plus ipilimumab.

The J gene is TRBJ1-1, the V gene TRBV6-1, with unresolved D. Germline V gene sequence: CDR1 MNHNS, CDR2 SASEGT. The CDR3 contains 15 residues. Trimming pared 7 bases from V and 2 bases from J, leaving 17 bases between. The CDR3 reads CASKVEPAPNTEAFF. The CDR3 bases are TGTGCCAGCAAGGTGGAGCCAGCTCCTAACACTGAAGCTTTCTTT.

The rearrangement joins TRBV10-3 to TRBJ1-2; 7 nucleotides line up with TRBD1. This CDR3 contains 14 residues. CDR1 and CDR2 (germline): ENHRY, SYGVKD. V shed 10 bases and J 4 bases; nucleotides not matched to a gene: 12. The CDR3: CATRGDRRPYGYTF. Written as DNA, the CDR3 is TGTGCCACGCGAGGGGACAGAAGACCCTATGGCTACACCTTC.

V usage is TRBV6-6 and J usage is TRBJ2-5, with D possibly being TRBD1 (6 bases). V was shortened by 2 bases and J by 2 bases, with 9 bases between the two germline ends. CDR3 length: 14 amino acids. Germline loops: CDR1 MNHNY, CDR2 SVGAGI (reference sequence). For the CDR3, the DNA is TGTGCCAGCAGTTACCGCAGGGGACAAGAGACCCAGTACTTC. Amino acid sequence: CASSYRRGQETQYF.

This clone was seen just once. A far larger clone is off by one base, so a read error is likely. Other DNA sequences in this specimen translate into the identical CDR3. The chain links TRBV27 to TRBJ1-1; D ambiguous. This CDR3 is built from 11 residues. CDR1 is MNHEY, CDR2 SMNVEV, per germline (reference sequence). V was pared by 6 bases and J by 3 bases, with 5 bases between. CDR3 loop: CASRRDTEAFF. The CDR3 bases are TGTGCCAGCAGGAGGGACACTGAAGCTTTCTTT.

The chain joins TRBV2 to TRBJ1-1; D is unresolved. CDR1 and CDR2 (germline): SNHLY, FYNNEI. V lost 3 bases, J lost 6 bases, and 11 bases lay in between. The CDR3 spans 13 residues. The CDR3: CASSDWSGAEAFF. The DNA for the CDR3 is TGTGCCAGCAGTGATTGGTCCGGGGCTGAAGCTTTCTTT.

A note on this clone: The junction and the germline gene differ at one end; a read error may be behind it. The chain has TRBV9 and TRBJ2-2, with D perhaps TRBD2 (5 bases). CDR3 length: 14 amino acids. The germline gives CDR1 SGDLS, CDR2 YYNGEE. DNA for the CDR3: TGTGCCAGCAGCAGCGCGGTGAACACCGGGGAGCTGCTTTTT. Translated, it gives CASSSAVNTGELLF. The entire variable domain, with the rest obtained from reference TRBV9 and TRBJ2-2, is as follows: DSGVTQTPKHLITATGQRVTLRCSPRSGDLSVYWYQQSLDQGLQFLIQYYNGEERAKGNILERFSAQQFPDLHSELNLSSLELGDSALYFCASSSAVNTGELLFGEGSRLTVL.